This TCR beta chain was found in a study of CD8+CD57+ T cells in acquired aplastic anemia. Whole-study context: Sorted CD4+ and CD8+ cell DNA averaged around 3 ug. Healthy-donor CD4+ cells averaged about 9.9 million reads.

Whole-study findings and limits: A set of more than 25 CD8+ CDR3 sequences was shared between patients and controls, and these sequences appeared highly expressed in patients.

Genomic DNA constituted the template upon which TCR beta VDJ and CDR3 profiling was performed. TCRdb itself ran the reads through MiXCR, one entry per CDR3 protein. Here the sample spans 190,000 or so distinct CDR3 sequences, 61% being singletons. In the case of this clonotype: The antigen is not known.

CDR1 and CDR2 (germline): DFQATT, SNEGSKA (reference sequence). With 3 bases removed from V and 8 bases from J, the gap between germline ends came to 11 bases. This CDR3 region has 11 residues. This rearrangement joins TRBV20-1 to TRBJ2-7; D ambiguous. The receptor's source is a human donor in good health. Specimen: sorted CD4+, CD8+, or CD8+CD57+ T cells (not recorded which) from PBMCs. The CDR3 is CSASGDIQQYF. CDR3 sequence (DNA): TGCAGTGCTAGTGGGGATATCCAGCAGTACTTC.